These 27 T cell receptor beta chains share one sample of origin, sequenced in a study of T and B cells in COVID-19 patients. Each TRB amplification used roughly 240-550 ng of genomic DNA from blood. BIOMED2 TRB-A/B primer pools were used in multiplex TRB PCR. TCRdb analysed the multiplex PCR reads with MiXCR anew, one entry per CDR3 protein. The sample has almost 6,000 distinct CDR3 sequences, 20% to 30% seen once. The sequenced sample consisted of blood. Receptors were obtained from a human donor with active COVID-19.

By sample fraction, this clonotype is medium-sized (0.01 to 0.1%). V and J are TRBV29-1 and TRBJ1-6; D unclear. The CDR3 length is 13 residues. Germline values: CDR1 SQVTM, CDR2 ANQGSEA. Trimming shortened V by 1 base and J by 8 bases, and 9 bases separated the two germline ends. The CDR3 DNA follows: TGCAGCGTTGAAGGGGGTGGGGATTCACCCCTCCACTTT. Its translation is CSVEGGGDSPLHF.

V gene TRBV29-1 combines with J gene TRBJ1-1; D is possibly TRBD1 (6 bases). Looked up from germline, CDR1 is SQVTM and CDR2 is ANQGSEA. The CDR3 spans 13 residues. Between the trimmed V and J ends, which lost 7 bases and 5 bases, there was a span of 17 bases. CDR3 protein: CSASFGQGTEAFF. The CDR3 DNA reads as TGCAGCGCCTCGTTCGGGCAGGGGACTGAAGCTTTCTTT.

This chain joins TRBV4-1 and TRBJ2-2; D uncertain. CDR1 and CDR2 (germline): MGHRA, YSYEKL. The CDR3 has 15 amino acids. V lost 0 bases, J lost 5 bases, and 10 bases lay in between. The CDR3 sequence is CASSQEGSWTGELFF. The CDR3 DNA reads TGCGCCAGCAGCCAAGAGGGATCCTGGACCGGGGAGCTGTTTTTT.

The gene calls are TRBV28 and TRBJ2-1; the D gene is possibly TRBD2 (5 bases). Germline CDR1 and CDR2: MDHEN and SYDVKM. Trimming pared 3 bases from V and 6 bases from J, leaving 9 bases between. The CDR3 spans 13 residues. The CDR3 sequence: CASSLQRTNEQFF. The DNA for the CDR3 is TGTGCCAGCAGTTTGCAGCGGACCAATGAGCAGTTCTTC.

By sample share, this clonotype is medium-sized (0.01 to 0.1%). The junction and the germline gene differ at one end; a read error may be behind it. J is TRBJ2-5 and V is TRBV6-6; D is unclear. The length of the CDR3 is 14 residues. Germline assignment: CDR1 MNHNY and CDR2 SVGAGI (reference sequence). The CDR3 protein is CASNYPRAPETQYF. CDR3 DNA sequence: TGTGCCAGCAATTACCCTCGGGCCCCCGAGACCCAGTACTTC.

Within the sample, this clonotype is medium-sized. The chain has TRBV6-2 or TRBV6-3 and TRBJ2-6; D not certain. Trimming shortened V by 0 bases and J by 4 bases, and 10 bases separated the two germline ends. Per germline, CDR1 MNHEY and CDR2 SVGEGT. The CDR3 runs to 16 residues. In nucleotides, the CDR3 is TGTGCCAGCAGTTACTCGCGCAGCTCCGGGGCCAACGTCCTGACTTTC. It codes for CASSYSRSSGANVLTF.

The chain employs TRBV4-1 and TRBJ1-2, with a possible D match to TRBD1 (5 bases). This CDR3 region has 14 residues. Trimming shortened V by 2 bases and J by 8 bases, and 15 bases separated the two germline ends. The germline V gene has CDR1 MGHRA and CDR2 YSYEKL. The CDR3 DNA follows: TGCGCCAGCAGCCAACCCGGGACGCAGAAAGGCTACACCTTC. It translates to CASSQPGTQKGYTF.

This chain joins TRBV10-3 and TRBJ1-5, with D perhaps TRBD1 (5 bases). Trimming removed 10 bases from V and 6 bases from J, with 22 bases in between. The CDR3 sequence is 15 residues long. CDR1 and CDR2 from the germline V gene are ENHRY and SYGVKD. CDR3 region: CATQPSDGAVQPQHF. Written as DNA, the CDR3 is TGTGCCACCCAACCAAGTGATGGGGCTGTTCAGCCCCAGCATTTT.

The chain is built from TRBV6-1 and TRBJ1-1, with D tentatively TRBD1 (5 bases). The CDR3 is made up of 14 amino acids. With 5 bases removed from V and 5 bases from J, the gap between germline ends came to 15 bases. Looked up from germline, CDR1 is MNHNS and CDR2 is SASEGT. CDR3: CASSFSGGGTEAFF. CDR3 coding DNA: TGTGCCAGCAGTTTCTCGGGGGGAGGGACTGAAGCTTTCTTT.

Judged by abundance, this clonotype is medium-sized. The CDR3 region is CATSRDTGETQYF. CDR3 in DNA: TGTGCCACCAGCAGAGATACGGGGGAGACCCAGTACTTC. The chain carries TRBV15 and TRBJ2-5; D is perhaps TRBD2 (5 bases). The CDR3 runs to 13 residues. Per the germline V gene, CDR1 is LNHNV and CDR2 is YYDKDF (reference sequence). With 0 bases removed from V and 5 bases from J, the gap between germline ends came to 7 bases.

The chain has TRBV11-2 and TRBJ2-1; D possibly corresponds to TRBD2 (5 bases). Germline V gene sequence: CDR1 SGHAT, CDR2 FQNNGV. Trimming removed 4 bases from V and 4 bases from J, with 14 bases in between. This CDR3 is built from 15 residues. CDR3 DNA sequence: TGTGCCAGCAGCTCTAAGCTAGCCCTTTACAATGAGCAGTTCTTC. This gives the protein CASSSKLALYNEQFF.

By its share, this clonotype is medium-sized. CDR3 sequence: CAWMGQGGQETQYF. CDR3 DNA sequence: TGTGCCTGGATGGGGCAGGGAGGACAAGAGACCCAGTACTTC. The chain is built from TRBV30 and TRBJ2-5; the D gene is possibly TRBD2 (6 bases). CDR1 and CDR2 from the germline V gene are GTSNPN and SVGIG (reference sequence). Trimming stripped 4 bases from V and 2 bases from J, with 14 bases between. The CDR3 runs 14 residues.

This clonotype is labeled medium-sized. V gene TRBV19 combines with J gene TRBJ2-7; unclear D gene. From germline, CDR1 is LNHDA and CDR2 SQIVND (reference sequence). Trimming pared 4 bases from V and 1 base from J, leaving 11 bases between. This CDR3 region has 14 residues. CDR3: CASSTSTNSYEQYF. The CDR3 DNA reads TGTGCCAGTAGTACCTCAACAAATTCCTACGAGCAGTACTTC. Together with reference TRBV19 and TRBJ2-7, the CDR3 gives the full variable domain: DGGITQSPKYLFRKEGQNVTLSCEQNLNHDAMYWYRQDPGQGLRLIYYSQIVNDFQKGDIAEGYSVSREKKESFPLTVTSAQKNPTAFYLCASSTSTNSYEQYFGPGTRLTVT.

The chain combines TRBV19 with TRBJ2-1; 8 nucleotides match TRBD2. The CDR3 runs 13 residues. Germline CDR1 and CDR2: LNHDA and SQIVND (reference sequence). V dropped 6 bases and J dropped 6; count of bases not matched to a gene: 4. The CDR3 nucleotides are TGTGCCAGTAGCCCCGGGACTAGCAATGAGCAGTTCTTC. Protein sequence: CASSPGTSNEQFF.

By share of the sample, this clonotype is medium-sized. This chain uses TRBV19 with TRBJ2-3, with 8 bases lining up with TRBD2. The CDR3 runs to 16 residues. V lost 5 bases, J lost 1 base, and 8 bases stayed unmatched. CDR1 LNHDA and CDR2 SQIVND come from the germline V gene (reference sequence). CDR3 loop: CASSWGGRKGTDTQYF. The CDR3 nucleotides are TGTGCCAGTAGTTGGGGCGGGAGGAAGGGCACAGATACGCAGTATTTT. The full variable domain, in which reference TRBV19 and TRBJ2-3 provide the parts outside the CDR3, is DGGITQSPKYLFRKEGQNVTLSCEQNLNHDAMYWYRQDPGQGLRLIYYSQIVNDFQKGDIAEGYSVSREKKESFPLTVTSAQKNPTAFYLCASSWGGRKGTDTQYFGPGTRLTVL.

This clonotype was found a few times. The chain is built from TRBV5-1 and TRBJ1-4; 7 bases are shared with TRBD1. CDR1 SGHRS and CDR2 YFSETQ come from the germline V gene. The CDR3 spans 15 residues. Trimming cost V 2 bases and J 4 bases; bases outside gene matches: 5. The CDR3 loop is CASSFQGGFNEKLFF. The CDR3 coding sequence is TGCGCCAGCAGCTTTCAGGGGGGGTTTAATGAAAAACTGTTTTTT.

The CDR3 protein is CSAHTTGVGNTIYF. The CDR3 DNA reads TGCAGTGCCCATACGACAGGGGTTGGAAACACCATATATTTT. The J gene is TRBJ1-3, the V gene TRBV20-1; 8 positions agree with TRBD1. Trimming at V came to 6 bases and at J to 3 bases, leaving 7 bases not matched to a gene. Germline V gene data show CDR1 as DFQATT and CDR2 as SNEGSKA (reference sequence). This CDR3 spans 14 amino acids.

This sequence joins TRBV20-1 and TRBJ1-1, with D hard to call. Trimming took 0 bases from V and 1 from J, leaving 9 bases between them. The germline V gene has CDR1 DFQATT and CDR2 SNEGSKA (reference sequence). The CDR3 is 14 amino acids. The CDR3 is CSARDPRTNTEAFF. For the CDR3, the DNA is TGCAGTGCTAGAGATCCGCGGACGAACACTGAAGCTTTCTTT.

This clonotype rates as medium-sized. The rearrangement links TRBV10-3 to TRBJ2-3, with D possibly being TRBD1 or TRBD2 (5 bases each). Trimming pared 11 bases from V and 4 bases from J, leaving 19 bases between. There are 14 residues in the CDR3. Germline V gene data show CDR1 as ENHRY and CDR2 as SYGVKD. The CDR3 here is CALGSGGGSDTQYF. The CDR3 nucleotides are TGTGCCCTGGGGTCTGGTGGGGGATCAGATACGCAGTATTTT.

The gene calls are TRBV7-9 and TRBJ2-1; TRBD2 matches at 9 bases. V lost 0 bases and J lost 10; bases outside the gene matches: 13. CDR1 SEHNR and CDR2 FQNEAQ come from the germline V gene (reference sequence). The CDR3 length is 17 residues. CDR3 amino acids: CASSLAQGKREALEQFF. In DNA, the CDR3 is TGTGCCAGCAGCTTAGCCCAGGGAAAGCGGGAGGCACTGGAGCAGTTCTTC.

This clonotype is classed as medium-sized. The chain couples TRBV6-2 or TRBV6-3 to TRBJ2-1; D gene uncertain. The CDR3 is 13 residues long. Trimming shortened V by 5 bases and J by 10 bases, and 15 bases separated the two germline ends. The germline V gene has CDR1 MNHEY and CDR2 SVGEGT. The CDR3 bases are TGTGCCAGCAGTCCTACCCAAGCCGGAGAGCAGTTCTTC. This translates into CASSPTQAGEQFF.

By sample fraction, this clonotype is medium-sized. This sequence joins TRBV12-3 or TRBV12-4 and TRBJ2-7; no firm D call. CDR3 size: 13 residues. Trimming removed 6 bases from V and 2 bases from J, with 11 bases in between. DNA for the CDR3: TGTGCCAGCAGCTTTGCGCAGGCCTACGAGCAGTACTTC. This sequence encodes CASSFAQAYEQYF.

This clonotype is medium-sized in the sample. The V and J genes are TRBV19 and TRBJ2-3; weak D call: TRBD2 (5 bases). The CDR3 extends over 14 amino acids. Trimming pared 6 bases from V and 0 bases from J, leaving 10 bases between. Germline lookup yields CDR1 LNHDA and CDR2 SQIVND (reference sequence). The CDR3 region is CASRRTGSTDTQYF. The CDR3 DNA sequence: TGTGCCAGTAGACGGACGGGAAGCACAGATACGCAGTATTTT.

V is TRBV24-1 and J is TRBJ1-1, with a tentative D call TRBD1 (5 bases). The CDR3 covers 13 residues. Germline loops: CDR1 KGHDR, CDR2 SFDVKD. Trimming pared 6 bases from V and 5 bases from J, leaving 12 bases between. The CDR3 region is CATSSGPGTEAFF. The CDR3 DNA reads TGTGCCACCAGTTCGGGACCGGGGACTGAAGCTTTCTTT.

The genes are TRBV20-1 and TRBJ2-2; 15 positions match TRBD2. V dropped 1 base and J dropped 6; count of bases not matched to a gene: 3. The germline CDR1 and CDR2 sequences are DFQATT and SNEGSKA (reference sequence). CDR3 length: 16 residues. The CDR3 here is CSARGTSGRAAGELFF. The DNA of the CDR3 is TGCAGTGCTAGAGGGACTAGCGGGAGGGCCGCCGGGGAGCTGTTTTTT.

Turning to this clonotype: Just one base apart from a much larger clone, this may be a read error. The chain recombines TRBV6-6 with TRBJ2-5; D is unresolved. V dropped 7 bases and J dropped 5 bases, with 17 bases sitting between them. From germline, CDR1 is MNHNY and CDR2 SVGAGI (reference sequence). The CDR3 runs to 14 residues. The CDR3 protein is CASKYPRAPETQYF. CDR3 nucleotides: TGTGCCAGCAAATACCCTCGGGCCCCCGAGACCCAGTACTTC.

This clonotype was seen at least ten times. The chain recombines TRBV7-9 with TRBJ1-2; D may be TRBD1 (6 bases). CDR1 and CDR2 (germline): SEHNR, FQNEAQ (reference sequence). The CDR3 is 13 amino acids. Trimming took 5 bases from V and 3 from J, leaving 10 bases between them. CDR3 in amino acids: CASSAWTDYGYTF. CDR3 in DNA: TGTGCCAGCAGCGCCTGGACAGACTATGGCTACACCTTC.